This T cell receptor (beta chain) was captured by sequencing in a study of T-cell reconstitution after alpha-beta-depleted transplantation in children (dated by TCRdb to 2016 to 2017). About the study as a whole: Using TCR repertoire profiling, the study followed T-cell immune reconstitution in a quantitative way in children after TCRalphabeta/CD19-depleted allogeneic hematopoietic cell transplantation. Overall study results and their limits: The high TCRbeta diversity at day 60 in some patients was ascribed to recipient T cells and intrathymic progenitors that had survived conditioning. The apparently early recovery of alphabetaT-cell counts about two months after transplant reportedly depended on only several hundred rapidly expanded clones that came from non-depleted graft cells. Over the following months the frequencies of hyperexpanded clones went down, and after one year T-cell counts and TCRbeta diversity were mostly credited to newly produced T cells.

The library came from PCR. The sequencing machine was an Illumina HiSeq 2500. TCR library preparation used molecular barcoding, with unique molecular identifiers applied to normalize quantification of the TCRbeta repertoire. TCRdb trimmed public reads at Q25 via fastp, called clones via MiXCR and kept in-frame beta chains. CDR3 protein sequences are deduplicated, and each keeps its most common genes and DNA. This sample holds 480,000 or so distinct CDR3 sequences; 10% to 13% were observed only once. The ten largest clonotypes hold roughly 2.1% of the sample. This clonotype was found a few times. The clone's antigen remains unknown. Base qualities are not provided; no much larger clone lies one nucleotide away. This specimen's treatment or condition label, interpreted: allogeneic hematopoietic cell transplantation with graft depleted of TCRalphabeta T cells and CD19 B cells. The children who served as transplant recipients had been given grafts of TCRalphabeta/CD19-depleted allogeneic hematopoietic cells.

Sequences were derived from PBMCs, sampled before TCRalphabeta/CD19-depleted stem cell transplant. This TCR was sampled from a child aged 2-15 years with inherited bone marrow failure, due to receive a stem cell transplant.

The CDR3 protein is CASSQQNRGNQPQHF. The base sequence is TGTGCCAGCAGCCAACAGAACAGGGGAAATCAGCCCCAGCATTTT. The rearrangement combines TRBV4-2 with TRBJ1-5; 7 bases in the middle match TRBD1. The CDR3, cysteine through phenylalanine, is 15 amino acids long. Only CDR3 DNA is held: 45 bases, read in frame from base 1. Trimming removed 2 bases from V and 4 bases from J; the gene matches leave 5 bases unexplained. CDR1 is given as LGHNA and CDR2 as YNFKEQ, both from the germline V gene.